This is a list of T cell receptor beta chains from one sample in a study of Ad26.COV2.S vaccination and SARS-CoV-2 variants. This table comes from immunoSEQ multiplex PCR, and its TCRdb copy is limited to in-frame clones, with some not included. The sample lists about 400,000 clones, around 89% occurring once. The material was peripheral blood, obtained in a trial of Ad26.COV2.S vaccine versus placebo. These receptors were collected from a person between 18 and 65 years old who received the Ad26.COV2.S COVID-19 vaccine or a placebo. Each CDR3 is given with its conserved first and last residue. A D gene is named only where the DNA matches it firmly. Clone size, where shown, is once, few, many, or a class for clones that have expanded.

size	V	J	length	D	DNA	CDR3
.	TRBV19	TRBJ2-2	13	.	TGTGCCAGTAGTTTGGATCCGGGCGGGGAGCTGTTTTTT	CASSLDPGGELFF
.	TRBV7-3	TRBJ1-1	15	TRBD1	TGTGCCAGCGGCCCCACAGGGGGCTTCTCCACTGAAGCTTTCTTT	CASGPTGGFSTEAFF
.	TRBV28	TRBJ2-5	12	.	TGTGCCAGCAGTTCCGGGAGTGGGACCCAGTACTTC	CASSSGSGTQYF
.	TRBV12-5	TRBJ1-1	13	.	TGTGCTAGTGGTTTAACAGGGAACACTGAAGCTTTCTTT	CASGLTGNTEAFF
.	TRBV25-1	TRBJ1-2	13	.	TGTGCCAGCAGTCTCATTTCTAACTATGGCTACACCTTC	CASSLISNYGYTF
.	TRBV5-4	TRBJ2-2	14	.	TGTGCCAGCACCCTCAGGGGCGATACCGGGGAGCTGTTTTTT	CASTLRGDTGELFF
.	TRBV7-9	TRBJ2-1	13	.	TGTGCCAGCAGCTTAGAGAGGGGTAATGAGCAGTTCTTC	CASSLERGNEQFF
.	TRBV6-5	TRBJ2-6	12	.	TGTGCCACCCGTCGAGGGGCCAACGTCCTGACTTTC	CATRRGANVLTF
.	TRBV11-1	TRBJ2-1	14	TRBD1	TGTGCCAGCAGCTTAGGGGACAGATACAATGAGCAGTTCTTC	CASSLGDRYNEQFF
.	TRBV19	TRBJ1-3	17	TRBD1	TGTGCCACTTGGGACAGGCGGCACCGCAGCTCTGGAAACACCATATATTTT	CATWDRRHRSSGNTIYF
.	TRBV2	TRBJ2-3	15	.	TGTGCCAGCAGTGAACGGGGTGGGAGTGCAGATACGCAGTATTTT	CASSERGGSADTQYF
.	TRBV19	TRBJ1-5	16	TRBD1	TGTGCCAGTAGTATAGGGGGCAGGGGGTTCAATCAGCCCCAGCATTTT	CASSIGGRGFNQPQHF
.	TRBV12-3/TRBV12-4	TRBJ2-5	13	.	TGTGCCAGCAGCCCCGGGGGCCACCGGACCCAGTACTTC	CASSPGGHRTQYF
.	TRBV7-9	TRBJ1-3	13	.	TGTGCCAGCAGCTTAGGCTCTGGAAACACCATATATTTT	CASSLGSGNTIYF
.	TRBV2	TRBJ2-7	13	.	TGTGCCAGCAGTGCGAGACAGGTCTACGAGCAGTACTTC	CASSARQVYEQYF
.	TRBV7-9	TRBJ2-2	15	.	TGTGCCAGCAGCCCAGGCGGGACACAAACCGGGGAGCTGTTTTTT	CASSPGGTQTGELFF
.	TRBV9	TRBJ1-2	15	TRBD1	TGTGCCAGCAGCGTCCGGACAGGGGGCCGGAGTGGCTACACCTTC	CASSVRTGGRSGYTF
once	TRBV3-1/TRBV3-2	TRBJ2-3	15	TRBD2	TGTGCCAGCAGGGAGGCGGCGGGGAGGGGAGATACGCAGTATTTT	CASREAAGRGDTQYF
few	TRBV10-1	TRBJ2-1	13	TRBD2	TGCGCCAGCAGCCCCGGACTAGCGGGCCTCAGGTTCTTC	CASSPGLAGLRFF
.	TRBV5-1	TRBJ1-2	13	.	TGCGCCAGCAGCTTGGGACAGTCGTCAGGCTACACCTTC	CASSLGQSSGYTF
.	TRBV11-2	TRBJ2-7	16	TRBD2	TGTGCCAGCAGCTTCCTCGGACTAGCTGGGGCCTACGAGCAGTACTTC	CASSFLGLAGAYEQYF
.	TRBV27	TRBJ1-5	13	.	TGTGCCAGCAGTTTGAAACCTCTGCAGCCCCAGCATTTT	CASSLKPLQPQHF
.	TRBV11-2	TRBJ1-3	17	TRBD1	TGTGCCAGCAGCATCCACTACAGGGGGGAGGTTGGAAACACCATATATTTT	CASSIHYRGEVGNTIYF
.	TRBV6-2/TRBV6-3	TRBJ2-1	17	TRBD2	TGTGCCAGCAGCACCGCCCGACAGCGGGAGGGGCGCAATGAGCAGTTCTTC	CASSTARQREGRNEQFF
.	TRBV9	TRBJ2-3	15	.	TGTGCCAGCAGCGTAGAACGGGATGGGCCAGATACGCAGTATTTT	CASSVERDGPDTQYF
.	TRBV28	TRBJ2-7	19	TRBD2	TGTGCCAGCAGTTTAATCTTGCCTAGCGGGATACTTTACTCCTACGAGCAGTACTTC	CASSLILPSGILYSYEQYF
.	TRBV7-2	TRBJ1-5	15	.	TGTGCCAGCAGCCCAGGAAGGGGTAGCAATCAGCCCCAGCATTTT	CASSPGRGSNQPQHF
once	TRBV11-2	TRBJ1-2	14	.	TGTGCCAGCAGCTCGGACCTCAGGGGCCATGGCTACACCTTC	CASSSDLRGHGYTF
.	TRBV7-9	TRBJ2-1	13	.	TGTGCCAGCAGCTTCGAGACGGCAAATGAGCAGTTCTTC	CASSFETANEQFF
.	TRBV30	TRBJ1-6	13	TRBD1	TGTGCCTTAAGACAGGGGGCGTTTTCACCCCTCCACTTT	CALRQGAFSPLHF
.	TRBV6-2/TRBV6-3	TRBJ2-5	17	.	TGTGCCAGCAGTTACACTGCGATCTACCAGAACCAAGAGACCCAGTACTTC	CASSYTAIYQNQETQYF
.	TRBV3-1/TRBV3-2	TRBJ1-5	15	TRBD1	TGTGCCAGCAGCCAAGGACAGGGTAGCAATCAGCCCCAGCATTTT	CASSQGQGSNQPQHF
.	TRBV11-3	TRBJ2-7	14	TRBD1	TGTGCCAGCAGCTTAGAAGGGGGCCCGGGGGAGCAGTACTTC	CASSLEGGPGEQYF
.	TRBV7-2	TRBJ2-6	17	.	TGTGCCAGCACCCCGCGGCTTGGGAGCTCTGGGGCCAACGTCCTGACTTTC	CASTPRLGSSGANVLTF
.	TRBV21-1	TRBJ2-1	18	.	TGTGCCAGCAGCGCCCAGCGGCTAGCGGGAGGATTCTACAATGAGCAGTTCTTC	CASSAQRLAGGFYNEQFF
.	TRBV7-9	TRBJ2-5	13	TRBD2	TGTGCCAGCAGCATTGGACTAGTGGAGACCCAGTACTTC	CASSIGLVETQYF
.	TRBV5-6	TRBJ1-2	15	.	TGTGCCAGCAGCTTGGGCGGGACGGGGACCTATGGCTACACCTTC	CASSLGGTGTYGYTF
.	TRBV10-3	TRBJ1-1	13	.	TGTGCCTCCCACGAGGGGAATAGGGCTGAAGCTTTCTTT	CASHEGNRAEAFF
.	TRBV4-1	TRBJ2-5	15	.	TGCGCCAGCAGCCAAGACGAAGACTACCGGGAGACCCAGTACTTC	CASSQDEDYRETQYF
.	TRBV5-4	TRBJ2-7	15	.	TGTGCCAGCAGCTTGGACAGGGTAGCTCCCTACGAGCAGTACTTC	CASSLDRVAPYEQYF
.	TRBV19	TRBJ2-1	14	TRBD2	TGTGCCAGTAGTAGGGCGGGAGACCACAATGAGCAGTTCTTC	CASSRAGDHNEQFF
.	TRBV7-9	TRBJ1-2	13	.	TGTGCCAGCAGCACCCAAGATGGGGTGCGGACCACCTTC	CASSTQDGVRTTF
.	TRBV13	TRBJ2-7	14	.	TGTGCCAGCAGCCAGAGCAGGGTAGGCTACGAGCAGTACTTC	CASSQSRVGYEQYF
.	TRBV5-4	TRBJ2-5	16	TRBD2	TGTGCCAGCAGCCCTTCCCTAGCGGGAGGAGGGGAGACCCAGTACTTC	CASSPSLAGGGETQYF
.	TRBV6-5	TRBJ1-1	14	.	TGTGCCAGCAGTTTGAGAGGGGTACCCACTGAAGCTTTCTTT	CASSLRGVPTEAFF
few	TRBV7-9	TRBJ1-1	13	.	TGTGCCAGCAGCTTAGAGGGGGAGAAGGGAGCTTTCTTT	CASSLEGEKGAFF
.	TRBV7-2	TRBJ1-4	15	TRBD1	TGTGCCAGCAGCTTCGAGGGGGCCTTTAATGAAAAACTGTTTTTT	CASSFEGAFNEKLFF
.	TRBV6-1	TRBJ1-4	15	TRBD1	TGTGCCAGCAGTGACCCGGACAGGGGGCATGAGAAACTGTTTTTT	CASSDPDRGHEKLFF
.	TRBV4-2	TRBJ1-3	16	.	TGTGCCAGCAGCCAAGGAGGCTCTTTCGCCGGAAACACCATATATTTT	CASSQGGSFAGNTIYF
.	TRBV5-4	TRBJ2-1	15	TRBD1	TGTGCCAGCAGCTTAGGGCAGGGGGCATGGGGTGAGCAGTTCTTC	CASSLGQGAWGEQFF
.	TRBV6-1	TRBJ2-5	14	.	TGTGCCAGCAGTGAAGGGGAAGGGTCGGGGACCCAGTACTTC	CASSEGEGSGTQYF
.	TRBV11-3	TRBJ1-4	13	.	TGTGCCAGCAGCTCTCCCCGGGGCGGAAAACTGTTTTTT	CASSSPRGGKLFF
.	TRBV7-3	TRBJ1-1	15	.	TGTGCCAGCAGCCTGGGACGGGCCTTTAACACTGAAGCTTTCTTT	CASSLGRAFNTEAFF
.	TRBV19	TRBJ2-2	15	.	TGTGCCAGTAGTACGCCTGCTGCGAACACCGGGGAGCTGTTTTTT	CASSTPAANTGELFF
few	TRBV2	TRBJ1-6	13	.	TGTGCCAGCTGCCAGACAGCTCCTTCACCCCTCCACTTT	CASCQTAPSPLHF
.	TRBV11-2	TRBJ2-6	11	.	TGTGCCAGCAGCTCTGGTACCCTCCTGACTTTC	CASSSGTLLTF
.	TRBV4-1	TRBJ1-3	15	TRBD1	TGCGCCAGCAGCCGGGGACAGGGGAACGGAAACACCATATATTTT	CASSRGQGNGNTIYF
.	TRBV23-1	TRBJ2-2	19	.	TGCGCCAGCAGTCAATCTAGGGGGGAAGGGCCTGCGAACACCGGGGAGCTGTTTTTT	CASSQSRGEGPANTGELFF
.	TRBV7-3	TRBJ2-1	15	.	TGTGCCAGCAGCTTGGCGGGGAGGGGACATGGTGAGCAGTTCTTC	CASSLAGRGHGEQFF
once	TRBV28	TRBJ1-2	14	TRBD1	TGTGCCAGCAGTTTATCAGGGGGGTGGTATGGCTACACCTTC	CASSLSGGWYGYTF